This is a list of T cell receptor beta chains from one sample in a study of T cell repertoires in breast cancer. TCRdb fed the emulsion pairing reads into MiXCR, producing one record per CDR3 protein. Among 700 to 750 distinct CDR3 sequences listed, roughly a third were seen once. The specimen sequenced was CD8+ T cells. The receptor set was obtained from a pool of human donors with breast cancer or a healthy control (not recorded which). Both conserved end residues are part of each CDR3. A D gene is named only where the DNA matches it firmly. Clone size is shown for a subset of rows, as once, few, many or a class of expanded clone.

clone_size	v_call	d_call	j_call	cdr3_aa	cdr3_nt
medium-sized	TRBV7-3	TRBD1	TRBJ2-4	CASSLGQGANIQYF	TGTGCCAGCAGCTTAGGACAGGGGGCGAACATTCAGTACTTC
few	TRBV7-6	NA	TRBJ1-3	CASSLGPGAGNTIYF	TGTGCCAGCAGCTTAGGTCCGGGGGCAGGAAACACCATATATTTT
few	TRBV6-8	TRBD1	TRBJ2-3	CASTKGRQGSDTQYF	TGTGCCAGCACCAAAGGGCGACAGGGTTCAGATACGCAGTATTTT
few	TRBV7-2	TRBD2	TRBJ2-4	CASSTPQGSGSLAKNIQYF	TGTGCCAGCAGCACTCCTCAGGGTAGCGGGTCCCTAGCCAAAAACATTCAGTACTTC
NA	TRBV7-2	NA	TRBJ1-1	CSSSPWGGTEAFF	TGTTCCAGCAGCCCGTGGGGGGGGACTGAAGCGTTCTTT
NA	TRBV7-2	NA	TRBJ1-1	CASSPGGETEAFF	TGTGCCAGCAGCCCGGGGGGGGAGACTGAAGCTTTCTTT
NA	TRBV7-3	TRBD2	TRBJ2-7	CASSLCSGGEQCF	TGTGCCAGCAGCTTATGTAGCGGGGGGGAGCAGTGCTTC
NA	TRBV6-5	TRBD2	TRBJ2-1	CASNGRARNNEKFF	TGTGCCAGCAACGGGAGGGCCAGGAACAATGAGAAGTTCTTC
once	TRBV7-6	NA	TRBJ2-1	CASSLESQLDEQFF	TGTGCCAGCAGCTTGGAGAGCCAGCTTGATGAGCAGTTCTTC
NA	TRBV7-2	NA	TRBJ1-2	CASGLSRIGGYTF	TGTGCCAGCGGCTTAAGTAGGATAGGTGGCTACACCTTC
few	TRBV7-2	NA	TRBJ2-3	CASSLRRAPDTQYF	TGTGCCAGCAGCTTACGGCGGGCCCCGGATACGCAGTATTTT
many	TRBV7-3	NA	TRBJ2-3	CASRRDCNTDTQYF	TGTGCCAGCAGACGGGACTGTAACACAGATACGCAGTATTTT
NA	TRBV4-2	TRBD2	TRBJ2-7	CASSPILAGGINYEQYF	TGTGCCAGCAGCCCCATACTAGCGGGGGGCATCAATTACGAGCAGTACTTC
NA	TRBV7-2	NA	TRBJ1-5	CASSLAKQGNQNQHF	TGTGCCAGCAGCTTAGCGAAACAGGGCAATCAGAACCAGCATTTT
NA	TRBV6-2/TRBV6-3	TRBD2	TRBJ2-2	CASSYGGWGRGGELFF	TGTGCCAGCAGTTACGGAGGATGGGGGAGGGGCGGGGAGCTGTTTTTT
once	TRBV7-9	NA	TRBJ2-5	CASGSAGAQEPQYF	TGTGCCAGCGGGTCGGCGGGCGCCCAAGAGCCCCAGTACTTC
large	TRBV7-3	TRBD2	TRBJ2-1	CASSFTSGGLGEQFF	TGTGCCAGCAGCTTTACTAGCGGGGGGCTGGGTGAGCAGTTCTTC
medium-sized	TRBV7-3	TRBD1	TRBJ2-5	CASSLWGQGQETQYF	TGTGCCAGCAGCTTATGGGGACAGGGGCAAGAGACCCAGTACTTC
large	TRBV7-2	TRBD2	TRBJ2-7	CASSPLTSGSYEQYF	TGTGCCAGCAGCCCCCTGACTAGCGGTTCCTACGAGCAGTACTTC
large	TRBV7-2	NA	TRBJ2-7	CASSPSVGSYEQYF	TGTGCCAGCAGTCCCTCGGTAGGCTCCTACGAGCAGTACTTC
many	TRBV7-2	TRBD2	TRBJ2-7	CASSPGTNGEQYF	TGTGCCAGCAGCCCAGGGACTAATGGCGAGCAGTACTTC
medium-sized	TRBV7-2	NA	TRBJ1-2	CASSLGAEEYGYTF	TGTGCCAGCAGCTTAGGGGCAGAAGAATATGGCTACACCTTC